This T cell receptor beta chain stems from a study of T cell responses to AZD1222 COVID-19 vaccine. Study results and limitations: The study found Spike-specific TCR breadth and depth rose after two AZD1222 doses.

A note on this clone: Its antigen is undetermined.

Profiling relied on immunoSEQ multiplex PCR, and the TCRdb table lists in-frame clones only, not all of them. The sample has 150,000 to 200,000 clones, just over 85% seen once; the top ten hold 11%. V lost 2 bases, J lost 10 bases, and 8 bases stayed unmatched. In germline, CDR1 is SGHDT, CDR2 YYEEEE. This CDR3 is built from 16 residues. The origin of this receptor is an adult who received the AZD1222 COVID-19 vaccine. The sequencing used peripheral blood, collected 28 days after the second AZD1222 dose. This rearrangement joins TRBV5-6 to TRBJ1-6; TRBD1 matches 11 bases. As DNA, the CDR3 is TGTGCCAGCAGCTTCGGGACAGGGGGGTCTGAGTCACCCCTCCACTTT. Translated: CASSFGTGGSESPLHF.